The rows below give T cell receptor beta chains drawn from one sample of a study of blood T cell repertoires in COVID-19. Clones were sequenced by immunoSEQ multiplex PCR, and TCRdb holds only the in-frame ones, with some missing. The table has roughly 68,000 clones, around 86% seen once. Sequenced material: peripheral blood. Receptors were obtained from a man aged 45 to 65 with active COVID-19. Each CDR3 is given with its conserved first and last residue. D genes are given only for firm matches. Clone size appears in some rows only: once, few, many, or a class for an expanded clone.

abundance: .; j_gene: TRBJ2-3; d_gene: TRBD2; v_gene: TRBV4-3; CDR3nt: TGCGCCAGCAGCCAAGCCGGGAGGGGGGCCCTCACAGATACGCAGTATTTT; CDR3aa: CASSQAGRGALTDTQYF
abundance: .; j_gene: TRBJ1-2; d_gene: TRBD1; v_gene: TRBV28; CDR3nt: TGTGCCAGCAGCACAACAGGGGTGAAAAATGGCTACACCTTC; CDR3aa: CASSTTGVKNGYTF
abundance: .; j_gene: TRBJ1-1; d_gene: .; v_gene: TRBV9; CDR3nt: TGTGCCAGCAGCGTAACCTCAGGGAACACTGAAGCTTTCTTT; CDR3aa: CASSVTSGNTEAFF
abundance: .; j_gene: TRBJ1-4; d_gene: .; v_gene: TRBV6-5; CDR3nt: TGTGCCAGCAGTTACGCGGCAGGGTCTAATGAAAAACTGTTTTTT; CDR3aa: CASSYAAGSNEKLFF
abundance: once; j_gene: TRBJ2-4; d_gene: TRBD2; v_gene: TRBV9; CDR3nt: TGTGCCAGCAGCTCGTTACGGACTAGCGGGAGGGTCCAAAACATTCAGTACTTC; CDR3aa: CASSSLRTSGRVQNIQYF
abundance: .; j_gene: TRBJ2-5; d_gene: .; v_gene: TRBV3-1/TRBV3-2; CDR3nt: TGTGCCAGCAGCCCCCTAGGATCAGAGACCCAGTACTTC; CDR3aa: CASSPLGSETQYF
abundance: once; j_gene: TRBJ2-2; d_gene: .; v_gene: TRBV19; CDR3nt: TGTGCCAGTAGTATAATAATCGGCGGGAACACCGGGGAGCTGTTTTTT; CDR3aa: CASSIIIGGNTGELFF
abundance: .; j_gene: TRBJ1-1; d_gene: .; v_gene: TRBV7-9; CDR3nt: TGTGCCAGCAGCTTAAGATATGGGGGGAGCACTGAAGCTTTCTTT; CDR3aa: CASSLRYGGSTEAFF
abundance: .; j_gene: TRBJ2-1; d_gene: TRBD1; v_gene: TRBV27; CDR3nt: TGTGCCAGCAGTGACCAAACAGGGGATCCATACAATGAGCAGTTCTTC; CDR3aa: CASSDQTGDPYNEQFF
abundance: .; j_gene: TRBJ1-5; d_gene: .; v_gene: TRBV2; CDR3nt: TGTGCCAGCAGCGGGTTGGTTAGCAATCAGCCCCAGCATTTT; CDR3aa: CASSGLVSNQPQHF
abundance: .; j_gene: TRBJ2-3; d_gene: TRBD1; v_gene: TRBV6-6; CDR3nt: TGTGCCAGCCTCCGGGACAGAAATACAGATACGCAGTATTTT; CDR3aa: CASLRDRNTDTQYF
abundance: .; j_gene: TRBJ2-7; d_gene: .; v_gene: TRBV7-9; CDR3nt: TGTGCCAGCAGCCGTGGGCAGGGCAAACTCCTCGAGCAGTACTTC; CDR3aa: CASSRGQGKLLEQYF
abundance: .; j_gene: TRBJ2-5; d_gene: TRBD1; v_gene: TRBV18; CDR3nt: TGTGCCAGCTCACCATCCAGGGGGCGGGAGACCCAGTACTTC; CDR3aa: CASSPSRGRETQYF
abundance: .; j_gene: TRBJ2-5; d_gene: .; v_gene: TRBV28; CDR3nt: TGTGCCAGCAGTACAGTTTTTCGGGAGACCCAGTACTTC; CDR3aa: CASSTVFRETQYF
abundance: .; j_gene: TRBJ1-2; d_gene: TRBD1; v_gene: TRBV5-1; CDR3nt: TGCGCCAGCAGCGGGACAGGGGGCGACTATGGCTACACCTTC; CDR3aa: CASSGTGGDYGYTF
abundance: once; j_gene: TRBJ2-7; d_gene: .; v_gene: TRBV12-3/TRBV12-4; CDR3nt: TGTGCCAGCAGTTTAGGGGCAGCTAAGTACTTC; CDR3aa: CASSLGAAKYF
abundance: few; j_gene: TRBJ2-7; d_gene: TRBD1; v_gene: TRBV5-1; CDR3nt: TGCGCCAGCAGTCAAGCCAGACAGGGGGGGTACGAGCAGTACTTC; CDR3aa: CASSQARQGGYEQYF
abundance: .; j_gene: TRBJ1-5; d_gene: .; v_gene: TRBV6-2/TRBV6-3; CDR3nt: TGTGCCAGCAGTTACGGGGGGGTTGGCGATCAGCCCCAGCATTTT; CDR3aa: CASSYGGVGDQPQHF
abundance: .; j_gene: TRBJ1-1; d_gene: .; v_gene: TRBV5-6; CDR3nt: TGTGCCAGCAGCCAATTCCTGAACACTGAAGCTTTCTTT; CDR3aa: CASSQFLNTEAFF
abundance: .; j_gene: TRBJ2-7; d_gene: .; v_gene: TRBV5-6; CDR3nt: TGTGCCAGCAGCCCCAGCGGATACGAGCAGTACTTC; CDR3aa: CASSPSGYEQYF
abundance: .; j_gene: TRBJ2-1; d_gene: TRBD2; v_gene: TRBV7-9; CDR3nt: TGTGCCAGCAGCCCCCCGGGACTAGCTACGGGCAATGAGCAGTTCTTC; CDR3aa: CASSPPGLATGNEQFF
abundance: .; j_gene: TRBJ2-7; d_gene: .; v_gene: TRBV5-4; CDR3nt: TGTGCCAGCAGCCCCGACGGGACTGCAACCTACGAGCAGTACTTC; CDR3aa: CASSPDGTATYEQYF
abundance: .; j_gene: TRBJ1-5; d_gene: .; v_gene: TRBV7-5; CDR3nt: TGTGTCAGAAGCCTAGGACGGAGAGTGCCCCAGCATTTT; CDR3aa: CVRSLGRRVPQHF
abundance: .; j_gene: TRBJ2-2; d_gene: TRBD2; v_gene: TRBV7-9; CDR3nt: TGTGCCAGCAGCTCCTACTCGGGGGGACTCAACACCGGGGAGCTGTTTTTT; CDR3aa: CASSSYSGGLNTGELFF
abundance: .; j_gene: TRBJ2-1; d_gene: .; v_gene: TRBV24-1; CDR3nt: TGTGCCACCAGTTCTACGTACAATGAGCAGTTCTTC; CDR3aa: CATSSTYNEQFF
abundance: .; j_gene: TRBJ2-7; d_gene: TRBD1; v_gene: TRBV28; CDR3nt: TGTGCCAGCAGGCAGACAGGGGGCTACGAGCAGTACTTC; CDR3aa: CASRQTGGYEQYF
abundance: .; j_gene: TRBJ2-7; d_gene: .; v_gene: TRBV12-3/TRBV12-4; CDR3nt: TGTGCCAGCACCTCAGGGGCCCGCGAGCAGTACTTC; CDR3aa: CASTSGAREQYF
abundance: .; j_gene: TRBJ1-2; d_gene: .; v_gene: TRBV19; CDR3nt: TGTGCCAGTAGTTCGTCGAACTATGGCTACACCTTC; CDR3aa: CASSSSNYGYTF
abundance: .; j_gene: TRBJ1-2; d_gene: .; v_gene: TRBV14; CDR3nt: TGTGCCAGCAGCCAAACTAGAAACTATGGCTACACCTTC; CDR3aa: CASSQTRNYGYTF
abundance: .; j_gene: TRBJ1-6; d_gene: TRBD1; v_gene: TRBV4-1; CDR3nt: TGCGCCAGCAGCCAAGGGACAGGGTATAATTCACCCCTCCACTTT; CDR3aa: CASSQGTGYNSPLHF